Reported below is one TCR beta chain. Two negative PCRs, clearance, or symptom resolution had been documented for recovered Cohort 3 donors. These data are taken from a study of blood T cell repertoires in COVID-19. Study context: Whether acute or convalescent, the COVID-19 samples came from the United States, Italy and Spain.

V lost 6 bases and J lost 4, with 15 bases in between. The CDR3 spans 14 residues. Germline CDR1 reads MNHEY; CDR2 reads SMNVEV (reference sequence). In the original analysis: The assay estimated nucleated cells by amplifying reference gene primers. Libraries were prepared by immunoSEQ multiplex PCR; TCRdb keeps only in-frame clonotypes and omits some of them. V and J calls and clone size are those listed in that table; D and trimming were worked out from the DNA. The sample holds roughly 300,000 clones; over 75% are singletons and the top ten take approximately 4.1%. The chain joins TRBV27 to TRBJ1-2, with D possibly matching TRBD1 (5 bases). This clonotype was sampled from a man aged 25 to 40 who had recovered from COVID-19. The sequencing input was PBMCs or T cells enriched from blood (not recorded which). CDR3 sequence: CASRNAAGIYGYTF. The CDR3 region has the DNA TGTGCCAGCAGAAACGCTGCAGGGATCTATGGCTACACCTTC.